The T cell receptor beta chain under discussion was sequenced for a study of OX40 agonist ivuxolimab in advanced cancers. The germline V gene has CDR1 SGHNT and CDR2 YYREEE (reference sequence). The CDR3 totals 14 residues. With V trimmed by 1 base and J by 7 bases, 4 bases remained unmatched. Using immunoSEQ multiplex PCR, the repertoire was profiled, and TCRdb retains in-frame clones only, with some absent. The profile covers 81,000 or so clones, with 88% appearing a single time and approximately 0.45% taken by the ten largest. V usage is TRBV5-4 and J usage is TRBJ2-1; 8 nucleotides agree with TRBD2. The TCR sequence derives from an adult with an advanced solid tumor such as melanoma, head and neck, liver or kidney cancer. The sequenced sample was CD4+ or CD8+ T cells sorted from blood, obtained in a trial of the OX40 agonist ivuxolimab. Here the CDR3 DNA reads TGTGCCAGCAGCTTGCGTAGCGGGGCAAATGAGCAGTTCTTC. This encodes CASSLRSGANEQFF.